Sequencing of this TCR beta chain was carried out in a study of CD8+ T cells in alopecia areata. Study-level background: Tofacitinib was taken orally by treated patients, and the dose was 5 to 10 mg twice daily.

CDR3 size: 15 residues. Trimming at V came to 4 bases and at J to 4 bases, leaving 7 bases not matched to a gene. Following extraction, RNA underwent reverse transcription to cDNA, which served as the sequencing template. Clones were sequenced by immunoSEQ multiplex PCR, and TCRdb holds only the in-frame ones, with some missing. The sample yields about 140,000 clones, roughly 62% seen once. The sample in question was CD4+ T cells sorted from blood, obtained at week 0. This clonotype was sampled from a human donor with alopecia areata. J is TRBJ2-1 and V is TRBV23-1; 7 bases are a match to TRBD1. TRBV23-1 is an ORF; its function is uncertain. CDR3 sequence: CASSRRTGPYNEQFF. The CDR3 region has the DNA TGCGCCAGCAGTCGAAGGACAGGCCCTTACAATGAGCAGTTCTTC.